The 17 T cell receptor beta chains in this list originate from one sample, sequenced in a study of blood T cell repertoires in COVID-19 (dated by TCRdb to about 2020). Library creation used the immunoSEQ multiplex PCR assay. TCRdb re-hosts the immuneACCESS table, in-frame sequences only. Its copies lack some clones; in the studies checked, an unresolved V gene accounts for under half of them, and the cause for the rest is not known. In all, the sample holds about 210,000 clones, and 65% to 90% of those were seen once. Together, the top ten hold about 4.7% of the sample. Sequencing input: PBMCs or T cells enriched from blood (not recorded which). These receptors originate from a woman between 25 and 40 years old who had been exposed to COVID-19.

This clone appeared once. V and J are TRBV7-9 and TRBJ2-2; D is perhaps TRBD2 (5 bases). V was cut by 1 base and J by 6 bases, with 15 bases left in between. The CDR3 has 16 amino acids. Looked up from germline, CDR1 is SEHNR and CDR2 is FQNEAQ (reference sequence). This CDR3 reads CASSLGWELIAGELFF. CDR3 bases: TGTGCCAGCAGCTTAGGTTGGGAGCTTATTGCCGGGGAGCTGTTTTTT. The whole variable domain, remainder taken from reference TRBV7-9 and TRBJ2-2, is DTGVSQNPRHKITKRGQNVTFRCDPISEHNRLYWYRQTLGQGPEFLTYFQNEAQLEKSRLLSDRFSAERPKGSFSTLEIQRTEQGDSAMYLCASSLGWELIAGELFFGEGSRLTVL.

J is TRBJ1-5 and V is TRBV6-5; 12 bases fit TRBD1. In germline, CDR1 is MNHEY, CDR2 SVGAGI. V shed 8 bases, J shed 3 bases, and the junction held 5 bases outside the gene matches. CDR3 length: 15 amino acids. The CDR3 sequence is CASGDRGRNNQPQHF. CDR3 DNA: TGTGCCAGCGGGGACAGGGGGCGAAACAATCAGCCCCAGCATTTT.

In this sample, this clone turned up once. The gene calls are TRBV29-1 and TRBJ2-7, with TRBD1 as a possible D gene (5 bases). V was trimmed by 7 bases and J by 1 base, leaving 17 bases between them. The germline gives CDR1 SQVTM, CDR2 ANQGSEA. The CDR3 has 14 amino acids. CDR3 in amino acids: CSAQDEQVSYEQYF. CDR3 DNA: TGCAGCGCTCAGGACGAACAGGTGTCCTACGAGCAGTACTTC.

CDR3 sequence: CASSQGTTGFEFF. Written as DNA, the CDR3 is TGTGCCAGCAGCCAAGGAACTACAGGATTTGAGTTCTTC. V usage is TRBV3-1 (or the pseudogene TRBV3-2) and J usage is TRBJ2-1; the D gene is possibly TRBD1 (5 bases). CDR1 is LGHDT and CDR2 is YNNKEL in the germline V gene (reference sequence). Trimming removed 1 base from V and 14 bases from J, with 15 bases in between. The CDR3 is made up of 13 amino acids.

V usage is TRBV5-4 and J usage is TRBJ2-1; 9 bases are shared with TRBD2. The V gene end was trimmed by 4 bases and the J gene end by 3 bases; junction bases not matched to a gene: 8. There are 16 residues in the CDR3. Per the germline V gene, CDR1 is SGHNT and CDR2 is YYREEE (reference sequence). CDR3 protein: CASSGPSGARYNEQFF. The CDR3 DNA reads TGTGCCAGCAGCGGCCCTAGCGGGGCACGCTACAATGAGCAGTTCTTC. The variable domain in full, completed from reference TRBV5-4 and TRBJ2-1, reads ETGVTQSPTHLIKTRGQQVTLRCSSQSGHNTVSWYQQALGQGPQFIFQYYREEENGRGNFPPRFSGLQFPNYSSELNVNALELDDSALYLCASSGPSGARYNEQFFGPGTRLTVL.

This clone was detected only once. The chain employs TRBV7-9 and TRBJ2-1, with 8 bases identical to TRBD1. The germline V gene encodes CDR1 SEHNR and CDR2 FQNEAQ (reference sequence). The CDR3 contains 15 residues. The V and J ends lost 5 bases and 9 bases, in that order; junction bases with no gene match: 12. This CDR3 reads CASSSTGGVYGEQFF. As DNA, the CDR3 is TGTGCCAGCAGCAGTACAGGGGGAGTTTATGGTGAGCAGTTCTTC. The full variable domain, rest sourced from reference TRBV7-9 and TRBJ2-1, is DTGVSQNPRHKITKRGQNVTFRCDPISEHNRLYWYRQTLGQGPEFLTYFQNEAQLEKSRLLSDRFSAERPKGSFSTLEIQRTEQGDSAMYLCASSSTGGVYGEQFFGPGTRLTVL.

The chain links TRBV2 to TRBJ1-6, with 8 bases lining up with TRBD1. The length of the CDR3 is 15 residues. Trimming at V came to 7 bases and at J to 8 bases, leaving 10 bases not matched to a gene. Per the germline V gene, CDR1 is SNHLY and CDR2 is FYNNEI. The CDR3 protein is CASTRTGHGDSPLHF. As DNA, the CDR3 is TGTGCCAGCACCAGGACAGGGCATGGGGATTCACCCCTCCACTTT.

V is TRBV4-1 and J is TRBJ1-5; D possibly corresponds to TRBD1 (6 bases). Germline V gene lookup returns CDR1 MGHRA and CDR2 YSYEKL. V lost 0 bases, J lost 7 bases, and 13 bases lay in between. This CDR3 comprises 15 residues. Here the CDR3 reads CASSQDGAGDQPQHF. In DNA form, the CDR3 reads TGCGCCAGCAGCCAAGATGGGGCAGGGGACCAGCCCCAGCATTTT.

The DNA for the CDR3 is TGCAGCGTTCCAGCGGGGGAGAGCAATCAGCCCCAGCATTTT. Encoded protein: CSVPAGESNQPQHF. The J gene is TRBJ1-5, the V gene TRBV29-1; a possible D gene is TRBD1 (5 bases). The germline gives CDR1 SQVTM, CDR2 ANQGSEA. Trimming took 5 bases from V and 1 from J, leaving 12 bases between them. The CDR3 is 14 amino acids.

V usage is TRBV10-1 and J usage is TRBJ1-1; possible D gene TRBD1, 5 bases. The CDR3 consists of 15 residues. In germline, CDR1 is WNHNN, CDR2 SYGVQD (reference sequence). Trimming pared 0 bases from V and 6 bases from J, leaving 14 bases between. The CDR3, as DNA: TGCGCCAGCAGTGAGTCCCAGGGAAGAAGTTCTGAAGCTTTCTTT. It specifies CASSESQGRSSEAFF.

The CDR3 DNA reads TGTGCCTGGCAGAGACAGGCGGGTAATGAAAAACTGTTTTTT. Its protein product is CAWQRQAGNEKLFF. The J gene is TRBJ1-4, the V gene TRBV30; D is possibly TRBD1 (6 bases). There are 14 residues in the CDR3. Germline V gene data show CDR1 as GTSNPN and CDR2 as SVGIG (reference sequence). V gave up 5 bases and J gave up 4 bases, with 14 bases separating them.

The chain recombines TRBV27 with TRBJ1-1, with D unclear. The V gene lost 5 bases and the J gene lost 5 bases, with 12 bases spanning the gap. Looked up from germline, CDR1 is MNHEY and CDR2 is SMNVEV (reference sequence). The CDR3 totals 13 residues. For the CDR3, the DNA is TGTGCCAGCAGTCCTCAGGTTTGGACTGAAGCTTTCTTT. Residues: CASSPQVWTEAFF.

The chain links TRBV5-1 to TRBJ1-4; no clear D gene. Germline CDR1 reads SGHRS; CDR2 reads YFSETQ. V was shortened by 2 bases and J by 8 bases, with 10 bases between the two germline ends. The CDR3 contains 13 residues. This CDR3 reads CASSLYPQEKLFF. For the CDR3, the DNA is TGCGCCAGCAGCTTATACCCGCAGGAAAAACTGTTTTTT.

The chain couples TRBV14 to TRBJ1-2; weak D call: TRBD1 (6 bases). Trimming removed 4 bases at V and 4 bases at J, with 7 bases between. This CDR3 is built from 12 residues. The V gene's germline CDR1 is SGHDN and CDR2 FVKESK. In DNA form, the CDR3 reads TGTGCCAGCAGCCGCAGGGGCTATGGCTACACCTTC. This encodes CASSRRGYGYTF.

This clone was observed a single time. This chain connects TRBV9 to TRBJ1-2, with D unclear. CDR1 is SGDLS, CDR2 YYNGEE, per germline. The CDR3 extends over 14 amino acids. The germline V and J ends were trimmed by 0 bases and 3 bases, with 9 bases remaining between them. The CDR3 coding sequence is TGTGCCAGCAGCGTAGGAGGATCCCACTATGGCTACACCTTC. Translation gives CASSVGGSHYGYTF.

The chain's CDR3 is CASSAGQGANYGYTF. Here the CDR3 DNA reads TGCGCCAGCAGCGCGGGACAGGGCGCAAACTATGGCTACACCTTC. J is TRBJ1-2 and V is TRBV5-1; the match to TRBD1 covers 9 bases. The CDR3 sequence is 15 residues long. In germline, CDR1 is SGHRS, CDR2 YFSETQ. V lost 4 bases to trimming and J lost 2 bases; unmatched junction nucleotides: 6.

The rearrangement joins TRBV6-1 to TRBJ2-7, with a tentative D call TRBD1 (5 bases). The germline gives CDR1 MNHNS, CDR2 SASEGT. This CDR3 is 16 amino acids long. V was cut by 1 base and J by 2 bases, with 15 bases left in between. The CDR3 DNA reads TGTGCCAGCAGTGAAGGTTCGACAGCCCTCACCTACGAGCAGTACTTC. Protein sequence: CASSEGSTALTYEQYF.